The rows below give T cell receptor beta chains drawn from one sample of a study of blood T cell repertoires in COVID-19. Repertoires were generated with immunoSEQ multiplex PCR, while TCRdb's copy carries only in-frame clones and drops some. The data show 100,000 or so clones, with less than 90% seen just once and 3.5% to 5% held by the top ten. Material: peripheral blood. These receptors came from a man between 45 and 60 years old with acute or convalescent COVID-19. CDR3s include the opening cysteine and the closing phenylalanine or tryptophan. A D gene is named only where the DNA matches it firmly. Expanded clones get a size class; other rows say once, few or many, or leave the size out.

>NA|TRBV5-6|TRBJ2-5|TRBD1
TGTGCCAGCAGCACTCGACAGGGCTGGCAGACCCAGTACTTC
CASSTRQGWQTQYF
>NA|TRBV20-1|TRBJ1-6|NA
TGCAGTGCTAGTGTCCAGGCTGGTTCACCCCTCCACTTT
CSASVQAGSPLHF
>few|TRBV6-5|TRBJ2-7|NA
TGTGCCAGCAGTAGGCAGGGCTACGAGCAGTACTTC
CASSRQGYEQYF
>NA|TRBV11-2|TRBJ2-5|NA
TGTGCCAGCAGCTTAGGAGGCGGGGTCCAAGAGACCCAGTACTTC
CASSLGGGVQETQYF
>NA|TRBV20-1|TRBJ1-2|TRBD1
TGCAGTGCTAGTCGCGGGACAGGGCAACTATCGGAGGGCTACACCTTC
CSASRGTGQLSEGYTF
>once|TRBV5-6|TRBJ2-3|NA
TGTGCCAGCAGCTTCAGCGGTAGCACAGATACGCAGTATTTT
CASSFSGSTDTQYF
>NA|TRBV10-3|TRBJ2-3|NA
TGTGCCATCAGTGAGTCCCGAGATACGCAGTATTTT
CAISESRDTQYF
>NA|TRBV5-1|TRBJ1-6|TRBD1
TGCGCCAGCAGCACCCGGCCGGGACAGGGAGATTCACCCCTCCACTTT
CASSTRPGQGDSPLHF
>once|TRBV5-1|TRBJ2-5|TRBD2
TGCGCCAGCAGCTTACGTCTAGCGGGAGGGGAGACCCAGTACTTC
CASSLRLAGGETQYF
>NA|TRBV7-2|TRBJ1-6|NA
TGTGCCAGCAGCTCCACCGGCAGGGTTTATTCACCCCTCCACTTT
CASSSTGRVYSPLHF
>NA|TRBV7-3|TRBJ2-7|NA
TGTGCCAGCAGCTTAAGCCCGGGGGGCAACATCGAGCAGTACTTC
CASSLSPGGNIEQYF
>few|TRBV12-5|TRBJ2-2|TRBD1
TGTGCTAGTGGTTTGTCCCCTGACAGGGGGAAAACCGGGGAGCTGTTTTTT
CASGLSPDRGKTGELFF
>NA|TRBV19|TRBJ2-7|TRBD1
TGTGCCAGTAGTATAGGTGGGACAGGGTCCTACGAGCAGTACTTC
CASSIGGTGSYEQYF
>few|TRBV5-6|TRBJ1-2|TRBD1
TGTGCCAGCAGCCCACAGGGGAGTCGCTACACCTTC
CASSPQGSRYTF
>NA|TRBV19|TRBJ2-3|NA
TGTGCCAGTAAAATTAGTTTCCACACAGATACGCAGTATTTT
CASKISFHTDTQYF
>NA|TRBV28|TRBJ2-7|NA
TGTGCCAGCAGTTTACAAAACTTGGGGCAAGCCGAGCAGTACTTC
CASSLQNLGQAEQYF
>NA|TRBV6-5|TRBJ1-1|TRBD1
TGTGCCATCGGGGACAGGGGCGGAACTGAAGCTTTCTTT
CAIGDRGGTEAFF
>NA|TRBV27|TRBJ1-1|NA
TGTGCCAGCGGCCTTTTTGCAGGGGACACTGAAGCTTTCTTT
CASGLFAGDTEAFF
>NA|TRBV30|TRBJ1-2|NA
TGTGCCTGGAGTCCGGGCTATGGCTACACCTTC
CAWSPGYGYTF
>NA|TRBV7-3|TRBJ2-5|TRBD2
TGTGCCAGCAGCTTCCGGGGCGGGACTAGCGGCCTGTTTGAGACCCAGTACTTC
CASSFRGGTSGLFETQYF
>NA|TRBV28|TRBJ2-3|NA
TGTGCCAGCAGTTTGGCTAGTAGCACAGATACGCAGTATTTT
CASSLASSTDTQYF
>NA|TRBV11-2|TRBJ1-6|TRBD1
TGTGCCAGCAGCTCACCCAACAGGGGTTATAATTCACCCCTCCACTTT
CASSSPNRGYNSPLHF
>NA|TRBV30|TRBJ2-1|NA
TGTGCCTGGACCGACAAGTGGCGGGGGCTTCATGAGCAGTTCTTC
CAWTDKWRGLHEQFF
>once|TRBV9|TRBJ2-5|TRBD2
TGTGCCAGCAGCGTTCGGCCTATGACTAGCGGGATCGGGGAGACCCAGTACTTC
CASSVRPMTSGIGETQYF
>NA|TRBV6-2/TRBV6-3|TRBJ2-2|NA
TGTGCCAGCAGTTACCAGGACACTACCGGGGAGCTGTTTTTT
CASSYQDTTGELFF
>NA|TRBV29-1|TRBJ1-2|TRBD1
TGCAGCGGGGGACAGGGGGACTATGGCTACACCTTC
CSGGQGDYGYTF
>NA|TRBV5-1|TRBJ1-5|TRBD1
TGCGCCAGCAGCCCAGGGACAGGGGCTGGTCAGCCCCAGCATTTT
CASSPGTGAGQPQHF
>once|TRBV9|TRBJ1-6|NA
TGTGCCAGCACCACAGACCGTAATTCACCCCTCCACTTT
CASTTDRNSPLHF
>NA|TRBV14|TRBJ1-4|TRBD1
TGTGCCAGCAGCCAAGGAATACAGGGGGCTTATGAAAAACTGTTTTTT
CASSQGIQGAYEKLFF